Listed below are T cell receptor beta chains from one sample, sequenced in a study of beta chain features in type 1 diabetes. Data came from immunoSEQ multiplex PCR; TCRdb stores just in-frame clones and leaves some out. The sample includes under 300,000 clones, around 22% of them seen just once. Sequenced input: naive CD4+ T cells from blood. The receptors were gathered from a woman aged 25 to 39 with type 1 diabetes. Each CDR3 is given with its conserved first and last residue. Each record gives: V gene, D gene, clone size, CDR3 length, J gene, CDR3 DNA, CDR3 protein. D genes are given only for firm matches. The size entry is marked missing in some rows and otherwise reads once, few, many or a size class.

V gene: TRBV15
D gene: NA
clone size: few
CDR3 length: 15
J gene: TRBJ1-5
CDR3 DNA: TGTGCCACCAGCAGAGATCCTTATAGCAATCAGCCCCAGCATTTT
CDR3 protein: CATSRDPYSNQPQHF

V gene: TRBV7-3
D gene: TRBD1
clone size: NA
CDR3 length: 14
J gene: TRBJ2-1
CDR3 DNA: TGTGCCAGCAGCACAGGGGTTAATGTAAATGAGCAGTTCTTC
CDR3 protein: CASSTGVNVNEQFF

V gene: TRBV7-3
D gene: TRBD2
clone size: NA
CDR3 length: 16
J gene: TRBJ2-1
CDR3 DNA: TGTGCCAGCAGCCCACGTTTAGTAGCGGGGTACAATGAGCAGTTCTTC
CDR3 protein: CASSPRLVAGYNEQFF

V gene: TRBV7-9
D gene: NA
clone size: few
CDR3 length: 18
J gene: TRBJ2-6
CDR3 DNA: TGTGCCAGCAGCTATCTCCGACCAGGAAACTCTGGGGCCAACGTCCTGACTTTC
CDR3 protein: CASSYLRPGNSGANVLTF

V gene: TRBV28
D gene: NA
clone size: few
CDR3 length: 16
J gene: TRBJ2-1
CDR3 DNA: TGTGCCAGCAGTACCGGGACTCAAAGCTCCTACAATGAGCAGTTCTTC
CDR3 protein: CASSTGTQSSYNEQFF

V gene: TRBV2
D gene: TRBD2
clone size: NA
CDR3 length: 16
J gene: TRBJ2-7
CDR3 DNA: TGTGCCAGCATCACTCCCGGGACTAGCGGGAGGCGAGAGCAGTACTTC
CDR3 protein: CASITPGTSGRREQYF

V gene: TRBV30
D gene: NA
clone size: few
CDR3 length: 14
J gene: TRBJ1-3
CDR3 DNA: TGTGCCTGGACCCCAGGGACACCCGGAAACACCATATATTTT
CDR3 protein: CAWTPGTPGNTIYF

V gene: TRBV19
D gene: TRBD1
clone size: NA
CDR3 length: 14
J gene: TRBJ1-1
CDR3 DNA: TGTGCCAGTAGTATAAGTGGGGGACAGGGGAGAGCTTTCTTT
CDR3 protein: CASSISGGQGRAFF

V gene: TRBV25-1
D gene: NA
clone size: NA
CDR3 length: 11
J gene: TRBJ2-1
CDR3 DNA: TGTGCCAGCAGTGCCCGGAGTGAGCAGTTCTTC
CDR3 protein: CASSARSEQFF

V gene: TRBV18
D gene: NA
clone size: NA
CDR3 length: 16
J gene: TRBJ1-4
CDR3 DNA: TGTGCCAGCTCACCCCTGGACGGGATGGCTGATGAAAAACTGTTTTTT
CDR3 protein: CASSPLDGMADEKLFF

V gene: TRBV6-6
D gene: NA
clone size: few
CDR3 length: 15
J gene: TRBJ2-5
CDR3 DNA: TGTGCCAGCAGGGGGGCGGAAACAATGTGGGAGACCCAGTACTTC
CDR3 protein: CASRGAETMWETQYF

V gene: TRBV4-1
D gene: TRBD2
clone size: few
CDR3 length: 19
J gene: TRBJ2-7
CDR3 DNA: TGCGCCAGCAGCCCCAGGACGGCCAGGACTAGCGGGAGCTCCTACGAGCAGTACTTC
CDR3 protein: CASSPRTARTSGSSYEQYF

V gene: TRBV28
D gene: NA
clone size: NA
CDR3 length: 11
J gene: TRBJ2-3
CDR3 DNA: TGTGCCAGCACAGGGTCAGATACGCAGTATTTT
CDR3 protein: CASTGSDTQYF

V gene: TRBV9
D gene: TRBD2
clone size: NA
CDR3 length: 13
J gene: TRBJ2-7
CDR3 DNA: TGTGCCAGCAGCGAGCGGGAGCTCGGCGAGCAGTACTTC
CDR3 protein: CASSERELGEQYF

V gene: TRBV29-1
D gene: NA
clone size: NA
CDR3 length: 14
J gene: TRBJ2-6
CDR3 DNA: TGCAGCGTGGACAGTAGCTCTGGGGCCAACGTCCCGACTTTC
CDR3 protein: CSVDSSSGANVPTF